A selection of T cell receptor beta chains follows, all from one sample in a study of blood T cell repertoires in COVID-19. Using immunoSEQ multiplex PCR, the repertoire was profiled, and TCRdb retains in-frame clones only, with some absent. The sample yields a few hundred thousand clones, over 70% seen once. The sequencing sample was made of peripheral blood. The receptors shown here come from a woman aged 45 to 65 with acute or convalescent COVID-19. The CDR3 runs from the conserved cysteine through the conserved F or W. A D gene is named only where the DNA matches it firmly. Clone size is not always given. Where it is, it says once, few, many or a class for expanded clones.

V	J	D	size	DNA	CDR3
TRBV27	TRBJ1-1	TRBD1	-	TGTGCCAGCAGTAGACAGGGAAACACTGAAGCTTTCTTT	CASSRQGNTEAFF
TRBV12-5	TRBJ2-5	TRBD1	-	TGTGCTAGCTCGAGGGACAGGGGTTGGGAGACCCAGTACTTC	CASSRDRGWETQYF
TRBV5-1	TRBJ2-1	TRBD2	-	TGCGCCAGCAGCTCCAACAGTGCCCCGGGGGGCAATGAGCAGTTCTTC	CASSSNSAPGGNEQFF
TRBV6-1	TRBJ1-3	-	-	TGTGCCAGCAGTGATGGATGGACAGCTGGAAACACCATATATTTT	CASSDGWTAGNTIYF
TRBV7-9	TRBJ1-2	-	few	TGTGCCAGCAGCTTAGGGGCCATGGGAGGGTTGGGCTATGGCTACACCTTC	CASSLGAMGGLGYGYTF
TRBV27	TRBJ1-6	TRBD1	-	TGTGCCAGCAGTTCAGGGACAGGAGGCAATTCACCCCTCCACTTT	CASSSGTGGNSPLHF
TRBV27	TRBJ2-7	TRBD1	-	TGTGCCAGCAGTTCGCGACAGGGTTCCACCTACGAGCAGTACTTC	CASSSRQGSTYEQYF
TRBV18	TRBJ2-6	-	-	TGTGCCAGCTCACCAGCTGAGCTCGACTCTGGGGCCAACGTCCTGACTTTC	CASSPAELDSGANVLTF
TRBV6-5	TRBJ1-2	TRBD1	-	TGTGCCAGTAGGACAGGGGGCTCTGGCTACACCTTC	CASRTGGSGYTF
TRBV9	TRBJ1-2	TRBD1	-	TGTGCCAGCAGCGCTACAGGGGTCGGCTACACCTTC	CASSATGVGYTF
TRBV7-9	TRBJ1-1	-	few	TGTGCCAGCAGACAGGACGGCATGAACACTGAAGCTTTCTTT	CASRQDGMNTEAFF
TRBV4-1	TRBJ1-3	-	-	TGCGCCAGCAGCCAAGCAAACAGAGCCTCTGGAAACACCATATATTTT	CASSQANRASGNTIYF
TRBV27	TRBJ2-6	-	-	TGTGCCAGCAGTTTACAGGGATTCTCTCTCTCTGGGGCCAACGTCCTGACTTTC	CASSLQGFSLSGANVLTF
TRBV4-1	TRBJ1-2	-	-	TGCGCCAGCAGCCAAGAAGCGAGTAATGGCTACACCTTC	CASSQEASNGYTF
TRBV2	TRBJ2-1	-	once	TGTGCCAGCAGTGAACGGCGGCCTGGGTTCTTC	CASSERRPGFF
TRBV3-1/TRBV3-2	TRBJ2-7	TRBD2	-	TGTGCCAGCAGCCTGAGACTAGCGGGGAAATACGAGCAGTACTTC	CASSLRLAGKYEQYF
TRBV12-3/TRBV12-4	TRBJ1-2	-	-	TGTGCCAGCAGGTCGGACAGAGCCACCGGCTACACCTTC	CASRSDRATGYTF
TRBV7-2	TRBJ1-5	TRBD1	-	TGTGCCAGCAGCTACTCCGGGTGGCAGGGGGCACAGCCCCAGCATTTT	CASSYSGWQGAQPQHF
TRBV13	TRBJ1-4	TRBD1	-	TGTGCCAGCAGCCCAGTCGGGACAGGGAATGAAAAACTGTTTTTT	CASSPVGTGNEKLFF
TRBV30	TRBJ1-3	TRBD1	few	TGTGCCTGGAGCGCAGACAGGGGTGGAAACACCATATATTTT	CAWSADRGGNTIYF
TRBV19	TRBJ1-1	TRBD1	few	TGTGCCAGTACCACACTGACAGGGGGTACTGAAGCTTTCTTT	CASTTLTGGTEAFF
TRBV5-6	TRBJ2-4	-	-	TGTGCCAGCAGCTCTACAATCGGGGCCAAAAACATTCAGTACTTC	CASSSTIGAKNIQYF
TRBV2	TRBJ1-1	TRBD1	-	TGTGCCATCCCGGGACAGGGAACTGAAGCTTTCTTT	CAIPGQGTEAFF
TRBV4-2	TRBJ2-2	TRBD2	-	TGTGCCAGCAGCCAAGAGGGACTAGCCGGGGAGCTGTTTTTT	CASSQEGLAGELFF
TRBV5-6	TRBJ1-4	TRBD1	-	TGTGCCAGCAGCTCGCGGGGACAGCGAAATGAAAAACTGTTTTTT	CASSSRGQRNEKLFF
TRBV6-6	TRBJ2-5	-	few	TGTGCCAGCAAAGACTCTGGAGGGGAGACCCAGTACTTC	CASKDSGGETQYF
TRBV18	TRBJ2-1	TRBD2	-	TGTGCCAGCTCACCAAGGCGGGAGACCTACAATGAGCAGTTCTTC	CASSPRRETYNEQFF
TRBV3-1/TRBV3-2	TRBJ2-7	-	-	TGTGCCAGCAGCCAAGAAGGGGGTGGCCACGAGCAGTACTTC	CASSQEGGGHEQYF
TRBV7-2	TRBJ2-7	TRBD2	-	TGTGCCAGCAGCTTACTAGCGGGAGGTTCCGAGCAGTACTTC	CASSLLAGGSEQYF
TRBV6-5	TRBJ2-7	-	-	TGTGCCAGCAATAGGGCAGGGGAAGGCGAGCAGTACTTC	CASNRAGEGEQYF
TRBV7-9	TRBJ1-1	TRBD1	-	TGTGCCAGCAGCCCCCTTGACAGGGGTGTTATGAACACTGAAGCTTTCTTT	CASSPLDRGVMNTEAFF